This T cell receptor (beta chain) was identified in a study of control samples from healthy donors and cancer patients. Clones were sequenced by immunoSEQ multiplex PCR, and TCRdb holds only the in-frame ones, with some missing. The repertoire consists of about 150,000 clones, with under 95% occurring once and the leading ten covering more than 5%. This CDR3 region has 13 residues. CDR1 and CDR2 (germline): MNHEY, SMNVEV (reference sequence). V shed 9 bases and J 4 bases; nucleotides not matched to a gene: 7. V gene TRBV27 combines with J gene TRBJ1-1; 8 bases agree with TRBD1. Sequenced input: blood. The TCR originated in a man aged 18 to 35 in good health. The CDR3 DNA sequence: TGTGCCAGTAGGATTGGACAGGGCACTGAAGCTTTCTTT. Residues: CASRIGQGTEAFF.